This T cell receptor beta chain was profiled in a study of blood T cell repertoires in COVID-19. The method was immunoSEQ multiplex PCR; TCRdb's version includes in-frame clones alone and lacks a portion of them. The data hold approximately 200,000 clones, with about 85% observed a single time. Germline V CDR1 and CDR2: SQVTM, ANQGSEA. The CDR3 sequence is 13 residues long. V shed 7 bases and J shed 0 bases, with 9 bases lying between them. This clonotype was sampled from a man aged 25-40 years who had recovered from COVID-19. The material sequenced was PBMCs or T cells enriched from blood (not recorded which). V is TRBV29-1 and J is TRBJ1-4; unclear D gene. CDR3 in DNA: TGCAGCGGACAAGCCGCAACTAATGAAAAACTGTTTTTT. Translated: CSGQAATNEKLFF. Combining the CDR3 with reference TRBV29-1 and TRBJ1-4 gives the whole variable domain SAVISQKPSRDICQRGTSLTIQCQVDSQVTMMFWYRQQPGQSLTLIATANQGSEATYESGFVIDKFPISRPNLTFSTLTVSNMSPEDSSIYLCSGQAATNEKLFFGSGTQLSVL.